This T cell receptor beta chain was obtained from a study of identical twins. Overall study findings and caveats: For out-of-frame alpha sequences shared by twins, low generation probability was in excess. Conclusions leaned on cross-sectional statistical analysis and did not track the same donors over time.

Healthy Caucasians made up all donors. Worth noting for this clonotype: Its cognate antigen is unknown.

Template switching created a universal primer site, and the cDNA included unique molecular identifiers. Each CDR3 protein is one row after TCRdb ran MiXCR on the 5' RACE reads. Counted here are 410,000 or so distinct CDR3 sequences, around 20% occurring once; the ten biggest clones make up roughly 12%. V was clipped by 1 base and J by 8 bases, with 18 bases between them. Germline CDR1 reads LNHDA; CDR2 reads SQIVND (reference sequence). The CDR3 sequence is 16 residues long. This clonotype was obtained from a man between 45 and 60 years old in good health. V is TRBV19 and J is TRBJ2-1; the D is unclear. The sample comprised naive T cells sorted from blood. The CDR3 loop reads CASSIVDWQLLDEQFF. Written as DNA, the CDR3 is TGTGCCAGTAGTATAGTTGATTGGCAACTTCTGGATGAGCAGTTCTTC.